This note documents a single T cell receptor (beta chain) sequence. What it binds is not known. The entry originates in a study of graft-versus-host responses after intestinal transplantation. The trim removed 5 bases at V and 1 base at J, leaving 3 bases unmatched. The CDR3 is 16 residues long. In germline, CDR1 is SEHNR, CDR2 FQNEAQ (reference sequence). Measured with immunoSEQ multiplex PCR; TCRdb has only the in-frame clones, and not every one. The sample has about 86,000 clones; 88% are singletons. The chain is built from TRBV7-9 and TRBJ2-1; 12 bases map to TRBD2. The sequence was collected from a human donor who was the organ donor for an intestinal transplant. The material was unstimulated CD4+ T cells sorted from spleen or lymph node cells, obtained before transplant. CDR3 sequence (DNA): TGTGCCAGCAGCCCAACTAGCGGGGGGTCCTACAATGAGCAGTTCTTC. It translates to CASSPTSGGSYNEQFF.